This T cell receptor (beta chain) appears in the sequencing data of a study of graft-versus-host responses after intestinal transplantation. The wider study: Recipients obtained multivisceral, liver-intestinal, or isolated intestinal transplants. Tacrolimus plus steroids were given to all recipients for about 3 years, preceded by anti-thymocyte globulin induction.

Points on this clone: Its specificity is unknown.

Clones were read by immunoSEQ multiplex PCR, and TCRdb kept only the in-frame ones, dropping some. The sample consists of around 84,000 clones, around 86% of them appearing once. Findings of the study overall: Recipient bone marrow held GvH clones, some seen earlier in ileum or blood. Patients who carried graft-donor T cell macrochimerism also had high graft-versus-host to host-versus-graft clonal ratios in their allografts.

The CDR3 loop spans 18 amino acids. CDR1 and CDR2 (germline): SGHAT, FQNNGV. Germline trimming cut 3 bases from V and 5 bases from J; bases unmatched to any gene: 17. The chain joins TRBV11-2 to TRBJ2-5; the match to TRBD2 covers 8 bases. The material sequenced was unstimulated CD8+ T cells sorted from spleen or lymph node cells, taken before intestinal transplant. This clonotype originated in a human donor who received an intestinal transplant. CDR3 region: CASSFLYRATSGRETQYF. The CDR3 nucleotides read TGTGCCAGCAGCTTCCTTTATCGTGCCACTAGCGGTCGGGAGACCCAGTACTTC.